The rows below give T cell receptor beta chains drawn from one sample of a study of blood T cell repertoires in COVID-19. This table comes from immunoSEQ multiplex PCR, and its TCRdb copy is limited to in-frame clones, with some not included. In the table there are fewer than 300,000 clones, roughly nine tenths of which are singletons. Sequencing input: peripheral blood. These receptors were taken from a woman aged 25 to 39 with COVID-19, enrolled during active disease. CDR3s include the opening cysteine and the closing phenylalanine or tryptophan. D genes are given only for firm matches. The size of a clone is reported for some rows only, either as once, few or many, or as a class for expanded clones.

CDR3: CASSFGGVGGYTF; DNA: TGTGCCAGCAGTTTCGGGGGAGTCGGTGGCTACACCTTC; V: TRBV12-3/TRBV12-4; J: TRBJ1-2; D: .; size: .
CDR3: CAISPGQGTGELFF; DNA: TGTGCCATCTCTCCGGGACAGGGTACCGGGGAGCTGTTTTTT; V: TRBV10-3; J: TRBJ2-2; D: TRBD1; size: .
CDR3: CASSPAGGEQPQHF; DNA: TGTGCCAGCAGCCCCGCCGGAGGGGAACAGCCCCAGCATTTT; V: TRBV6-5; J: TRBJ1-5; D: .; size: .
CDR3: CASSEGQGSNYEQYF; DNA: TGTGCCAGCAGTGAGGGACAGGGGTCCAACTACGAGCAGTACTTC; V: TRBV2; J: TRBJ2-7; D: TRBD1; size: few
CDR3: CATLGGGSGNYGYTF; DNA: TGTGCCACCCTTGGCGGGGGAAGCGGGAACTATGGCTACACCTTC; V: TRBV6-5; J: TRBJ1-2; D: .; size: .
CDR3: CSASGTGNYGYTF; DNA: TGCAGTGCTAGTGGGACAGGAAACTATGGCTACACCTTC; V: TRBV20-1; J: TRBJ1-2; D: TRBD1; size: once
CDR3: CAWSQAGDAEAFF; DNA: TGTGCCTGGAGTCAAGCAGGGGACGCTGAAGCTTTCTTT; V: TRBV30; J: TRBJ1-1; D: .; size: .
CDR3: CASSLDASADYEQYF; DNA: TGTGCCAGCAGCTTAGATGCTAGCGCGGACTACGAGCAGTACTTC; V: TRBV7-2; J: TRBJ2-7; D: .; size: .
CDR3: CASCPFGSNEKLFF; DNA: TGTGCCAGCTGTCCGTTCGGGTCTAATGAAAAACTGTTTTTT; V: TRBV6-5; J: TRBJ1-4; D: .; size: .
CDR3: CASSLSSGANQPQHF; DNA: TGCGCCAGCAGCTTGTCGTCAGGGGCGAATCAGCCCCAGCATTTT; V: TRBV5-1; J: TRBJ1-5; D: .; size: .
CDR3: CASRRNVAVAGVETQYF; DNA: TGTGCCAGCAGGCGAAACGTTGCGGTGGCGGGAGTGGAGACCCAGTACTTC; V: TRBV27; J: TRBJ2-5; D: TRBD2; size: .
CDR3: CASRILAGRTGELFF; DNA: TGTGCCAGCAGGATACTAGCGGGACGCACCGGGGAGCTGTTTTTT; V: TRBV28; J: TRBJ2-2; D: TRBD2; size: .
CDR3: CAREYLGTFNQPQHF; DNA: TGTGCCAGAGAGTACCTCGGGACTTTCAATCAGCCCCAGCATTTT; V: TRBV19; J: TRBJ1-5; D: .; size: .
CDR3: CASRTDRGRLTGIGQFF; DNA: TGTGCCAGCAGGACCGACAGGGGGCGACTTACTGGCATCGGGCAGTTCTTC; V: TRBV7-9; J: TRBJ2-1; D: TRBD1; size: .
CDR3: CASSLSGGEKLFF; DNA: TGTGCCAGCAGTTTATCGGGGGGGGAAAAACTGTTTTTT; V: TRBV27; J: TRBJ1-4; D: .; size: .
CDR3: CASSIDGSYNEQFF; DNA: TGTGCCAGTAGTATTGACGGGAGCTACAATGAGCAGTTCTTC; V: TRBV19; J: TRBJ2-1; D: .; size: .
CDR3: CASSRTGFDYGYTF; DNA: TGCGCCAGCAGCAGGACAGGGTTCGACTATGGCTACACCTTC; V: TRBV5-1; J: TRBJ1-2; D: TRBD1; size: .
CDR3: CASSLAAGATENIQYF; DNA: TGCGCCAGCAGCTTGGCGGCAGGGGCGACCGAAAACATTCAGTACTTC; V: TRBV5-1; J: TRBJ2-4; D: .; size: .
CDR3: CASSESTTGGPQGETQYF; DNA: TGCGCCAGCAGTGAGTCGACGACGGGAGGGCCTCAGGGGGAGACCCAGTACTTC; V: TRBV10-1; J: TRBJ2-5; D: TRBD2; size: .
CDR3: CASSLRQGYEQFF; DNA: TGTGCCAGCAGCTTACGGCAGGGGTATGAGCAGTTCTTC; V: TRBV7-9; J: TRBJ2-1; D: .; size: .
CDR3: CASSRPGDNSPLHF; DNA: TGTGCCAGCAGCCGGCCGGGGGATAATTCACCCCTCCACTTT; V: TRBV5-4; J: TRBJ1-6; D: .; size: .
CDR3: CASSLNRQGASYEQYF; DNA: TGTGCCAGCAGTTTAAATAGACAGGGGGCTTCCTACGAGCAGTACTTC; V: TRBV28; J: TRBJ2-7; D: TRBD1; size: once
CDR3: CASSNPSGSGTGELFF; DNA: TGCGCCAGCAGCAACCCTAGCGGGAGCGGGACCGGGGAGCTGTTTTTT; V: TRBV5-1; J: TRBJ2-2; D: TRBD2; size: .
CDR3: CASSHGVTNEKLFF; DNA: TGCGCCAGCAGCCACGGTGTGACTAATGAAAAACTGTTTTTT; V: TRBV5-1; J: TRBJ1-4; D: .; size: .
CDR3: CASSLGPAQNF; DNA: TGCGCCAGCAGCCTGGGGCCAGCGCAGAACTTC; V: TRBV5-1; J: TRBJ2-5; D: .; size: once
CDR3: CASSLWDPQRQPQHF; DNA: TGTGCCAGCAGTTTATGGGACCCGCAGCGGCAGCCCCAGCATTTT; V: TRBV28; J: TRBJ1-5; D: .; size: .
CDR3: CASSLSTGELFF; DNA: TGTGCCAGCAGCCTTAGCACCGGGGAGCTGTTTTTT; V: TRBV11-3; J: TRBJ2-2; D: .; size: .
CDR3: CASSPGLNNSPLHF; DNA: TGTGCCAGCAGCCCTGGACTGAATAATTCACCCCTCCACTTT; V: TRBV7-9; J: TRBJ1-6; D: .; size: .
CDR3: CARNCRTSGRSPYEQYF; DNA: TGTGCCAGAAACTGTAGGACTAGCGGGAGGTCCCCCTACGAGCAGTACTTC; V: TRBV6-4; J: TRBJ2-7; D: TRBD2; size: .
CDR3: CASGLSGKGTEAFF; DNA: TGTGCTAGTGGTTTAAGCGGGAAGGGCACTGAAGCTTTCTTT; V: TRBV12-5; J: TRBJ1-1; D: .; size: .
CDR3: CASSFPDRVGTEAFF; DNA: TGTGCCAGCAGTTTCCCCGACAGGGTGGGCACTGAAGCTTTCTTT; V: TRBV28; J: TRBJ1-1; D: TRBD1; size: .
CDR3: CASSFRTGGTEAFF; DNA: TGTGCCAGCAGCTTCCGGACAGGGGGAACTGAAGCTTTCTTT; V: TRBV11-2; J: TRBJ1-1; D: TRBD1; size: .
CDR3: CASSLYGLSNQPQHF; DNA: TGTGCCAGCAGTTTATATGGACTTAGCAATCAGCCCCAGCATTTT; V: TRBV27; J: TRBJ1-5; D: .; size: .
CDR3: CASSPLPNSPLHF; DNA: TGTGCCAGCAGTCCCCTACCCAATTCACCCCTCCACTTT; V: TRBV27; J: TRBJ1-6; D: .; size: .
CDR3: CASSVDRGASYEQYF; DNA: TGTGCCAGCAGCGTCGACAGGGGTGCCTCCTACGAGCAGTACTTC; V: TRBV5-4; J: TRBJ2-7; D: TRBD1; size: .
CDR3: CASSPRHRGYGYTF; DNA: TGTGCCAGTAGTCCGCGACACCGAGGGTATGGCTACACCTTC; V: TRBV19; J: TRBJ1-2; D: .; size: .
CDR3: CASSEWGRTNTEAFF; DNA: TGTGCCAGCAGCGAGTGGGGCAGAACTAACACTGAAGCTTTCTTT; V: TRBV13; J: TRBJ1-1; D: .; size: .
CDR3: CASSPGLAGGGNEQFF; DNA: TGTGCCAGCAGCCCTGGACTAGCGGGAGGAGGCAATGAGCAGTTCTTC; V: TRBV11-3; J: TRBJ2-1; D: TRBD2; size: .
CDR3: CASSLSGRWNEQFF; DNA: TGTGCCAGCAGTCTTAGCGGGAGGTGGAATGAGCAGTTCTTC; V: TRBV28; J: TRBJ2-1; D: TRBD2; size: .
CDR3: CASSPGTGGFEQYF; DNA: TGTGCCAGCTCACCAGGGACAGGGGGCTTCGAGCAGTACTTC; V: TRBV18; J: TRBJ2-7; D: TRBD1; size: .
CDR3: CASNPLLLTGNTEAFF; DNA: TGTGCCAGCAACCCCCTCCTCCTGACGGGGAACACTGAAGCTTTCTTT; V: TRBV6-6; J: TRBJ1-1; D: .; size: .
CDR3: CASRFWAGGQPQHF; DNA: TGTGCCAGCAGATTCTGGGCAGGGGGTCAGCCCCAGCATTTT; V: TRBV28; J: TRBJ1-5; D: TRBD1; size: .
CDR3: CASSPYGQSTNEKLFF; DNA: TGTGCCAGCAGTCCCTATGGACAGTCAACTAATGAAAAACTGTTTTTT; V: TRBV27; J: TRBJ1-4; D: .; size: .
CDR3: CASSYQALNTEAFF; DNA: TGTGCCAGCAGTTACCAGGCCTTGAACACTGAAGCTTTCTTT; V: TRBV6-5; J: TRBJ1-1; D: .; size: .
CDR3: CASKTSGSYEQYF; DNA: TGTGCCAGCAAAACTAGCGGGAGTTACGAGCAGTACTTC; V: TRBV6-5; J: TRBJ2-7; D: TRBD2; size: .
CDR3: CASSLRGTNEQYF; DNA: TGTGCCAGCAGCCTGCGGGGGACGAACGAGCAGTACTTC; V: TRBV3-1/TRBV3-2; J: TRBJ2-7; D: TRBD2; size: .
CDR3: CASSFGGTEAFF; DNA: TGTGCCAGCAGCTTCGGGGGGACTGAAGCTTTCTTT; V: TRBV5-4; J: TRBJ1-1; D: .; size: .
CDR3: CASSLSDSNTEAFF; DNA: TGTGCCAGCAGTTTATCGGACAGCAACACTGAAGCTTTCTTT; V: TRBV27; J: TRBJ1-1; D: .; size: .
CDR3: CASSLGGLSTQYF; DNA: TGTGCCAGCAGCCTAGGTGGGTTAAGTACGCAGTATTTT; V: TRBV27; J: TRBJ2-3; D: .; size: .
CDR3: CASSEDRVGNTIYF; DNA: TGTGCCAGCAGCGAGGACAGGGTGGGAAACACCATATATTTT; V: TRBV11-2; J: TRBJ1-3; D: TRBD1; size: .
CDR3: CASSLRGEKLFF; DNA: TGTGCCAGCAGTCTCAGGGGGGAAAAACTGTTTTTT; V: TRBV12-3/TRBV12-4; J: TRBJ1-4; D: TRBD1; size: once
CDR3: CASSLASGFSYEQYF; DNA: TGTGCCAGCAGCTTGGCTAGCGGATTCTCCTACGAGCAGTACTTC; V: TRBV5-4; J: TRBJ2-7; D: TRBD2; size: .
CDR3: CASTSVREAFF; DNA: TGTGCCAGCACGTCGGTAAGAGAGGCGTTTTTT; V: TRBV28; J: TRBJ1-4; D: .; size: .
CDR3: CASSQRETGNTIYF; DNA: TGTGCCAGCAGCCAGAGGGAGACGGGAAACACCATATATTTT; V: TRBV5-6; J: TRBJ1-3; D: .; size: .
CDR3: CASSTTQTGDIGRGSYNEQFF; DNA: TGTGCCAGCAGCACGACACAGACAGGGGATATCGGACGAGGCTCCTACAATGAGCAGTTCTTC; V: TRBV7-9; J: TRBJ2-1; D: TRBD1; size: .